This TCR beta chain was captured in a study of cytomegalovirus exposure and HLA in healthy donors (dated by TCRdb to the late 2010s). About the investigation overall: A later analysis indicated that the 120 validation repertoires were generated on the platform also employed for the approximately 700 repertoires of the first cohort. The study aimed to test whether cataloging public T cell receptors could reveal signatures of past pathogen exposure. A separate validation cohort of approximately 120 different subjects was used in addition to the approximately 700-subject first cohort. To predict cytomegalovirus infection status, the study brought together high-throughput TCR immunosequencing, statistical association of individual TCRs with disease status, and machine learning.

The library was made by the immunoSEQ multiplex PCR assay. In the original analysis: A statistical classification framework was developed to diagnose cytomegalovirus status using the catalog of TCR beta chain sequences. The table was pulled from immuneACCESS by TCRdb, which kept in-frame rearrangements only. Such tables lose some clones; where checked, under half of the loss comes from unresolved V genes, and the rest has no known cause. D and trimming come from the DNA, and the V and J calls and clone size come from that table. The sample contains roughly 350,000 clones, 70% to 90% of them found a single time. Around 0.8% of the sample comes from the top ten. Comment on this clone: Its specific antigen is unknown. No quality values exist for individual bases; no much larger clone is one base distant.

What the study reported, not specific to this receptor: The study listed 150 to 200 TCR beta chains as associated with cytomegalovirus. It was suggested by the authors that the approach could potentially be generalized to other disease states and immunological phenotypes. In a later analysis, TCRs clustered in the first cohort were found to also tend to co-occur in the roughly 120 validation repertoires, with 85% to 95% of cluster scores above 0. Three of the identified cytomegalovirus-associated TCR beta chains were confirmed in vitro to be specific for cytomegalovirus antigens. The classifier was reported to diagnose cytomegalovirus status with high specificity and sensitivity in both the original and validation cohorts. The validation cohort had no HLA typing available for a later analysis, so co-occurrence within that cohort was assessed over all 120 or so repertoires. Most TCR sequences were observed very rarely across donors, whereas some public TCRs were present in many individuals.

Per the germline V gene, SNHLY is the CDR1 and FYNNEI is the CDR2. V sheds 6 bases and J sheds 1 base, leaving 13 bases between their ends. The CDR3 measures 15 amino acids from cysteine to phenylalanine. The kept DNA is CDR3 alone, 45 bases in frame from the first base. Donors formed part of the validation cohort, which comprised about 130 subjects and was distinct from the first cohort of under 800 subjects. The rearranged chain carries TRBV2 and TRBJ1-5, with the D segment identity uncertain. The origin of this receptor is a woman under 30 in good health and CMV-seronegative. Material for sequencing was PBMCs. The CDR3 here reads CASRRNEGSNQPQHF. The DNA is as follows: TGTGCCAGCAGGAGGAACGAGGGAAGCAATCAGCCCCAGCATTTT.